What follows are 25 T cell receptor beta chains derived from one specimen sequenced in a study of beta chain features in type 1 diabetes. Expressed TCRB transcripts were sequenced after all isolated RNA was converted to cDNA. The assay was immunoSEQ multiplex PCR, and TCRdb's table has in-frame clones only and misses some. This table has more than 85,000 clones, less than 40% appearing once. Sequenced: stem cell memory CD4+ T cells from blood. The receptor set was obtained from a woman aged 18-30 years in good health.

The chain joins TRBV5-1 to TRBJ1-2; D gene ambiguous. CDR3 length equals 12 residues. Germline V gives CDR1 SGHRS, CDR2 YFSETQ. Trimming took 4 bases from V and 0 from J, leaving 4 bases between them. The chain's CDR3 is CASSLANYGYTF. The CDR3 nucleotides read TGCGCCAGCAGCCTAGCTAACTATGGCTACACCTTC.

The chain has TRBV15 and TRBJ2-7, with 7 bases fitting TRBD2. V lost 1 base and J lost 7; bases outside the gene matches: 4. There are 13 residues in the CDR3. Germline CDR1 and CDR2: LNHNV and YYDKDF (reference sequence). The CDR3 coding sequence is TGTGCCACCAGCAGAGCCCTAGCGGATGAGCAGTACTTC. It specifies CATSRALADEQYF.

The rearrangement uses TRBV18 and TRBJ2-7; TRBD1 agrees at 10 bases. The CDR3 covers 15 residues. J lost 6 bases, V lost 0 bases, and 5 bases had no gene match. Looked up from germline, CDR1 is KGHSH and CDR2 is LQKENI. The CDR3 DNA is TGTGCCAGCTCACCACCGGGACAGGGGTCAGGCGAGCAGTACTTC. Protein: CASSPPGQGSGEQYF.

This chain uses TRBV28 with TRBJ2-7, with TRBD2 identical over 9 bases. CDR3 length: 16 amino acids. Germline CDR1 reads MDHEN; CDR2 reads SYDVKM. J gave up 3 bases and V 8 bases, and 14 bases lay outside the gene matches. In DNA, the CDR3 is TGTGCCAGCGCTAGCGGGGCGGCGGAGGGGGGCTACGAGCAGTACTTC. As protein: CASASGAAEGGYEQYF. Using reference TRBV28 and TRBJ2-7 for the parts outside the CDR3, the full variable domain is DVKVTQSSRYLVKRTGEKVFLECVQDMDHENMFWYRQDPGLGLRLIYFSYDVKMKEKGDIPEGYSVSREKKERFSLILESASTNQTSMYLCASASGAAEGGYEQYFGPGTRLTVT.

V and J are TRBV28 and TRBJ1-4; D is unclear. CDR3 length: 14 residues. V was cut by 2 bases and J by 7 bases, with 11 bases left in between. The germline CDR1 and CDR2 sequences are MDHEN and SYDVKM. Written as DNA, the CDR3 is TGTGCCAGCAGTTTAATAGGGAGAGGTGAAAAACTGTTTTTT. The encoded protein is CASSLIGRGEKLFF.

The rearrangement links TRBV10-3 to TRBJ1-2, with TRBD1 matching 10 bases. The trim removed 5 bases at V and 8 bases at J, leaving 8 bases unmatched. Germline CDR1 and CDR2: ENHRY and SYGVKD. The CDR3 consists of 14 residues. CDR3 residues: CAISPTGGEVGYTF. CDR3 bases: TGTGCCATCAGTCCGACAGGGGGCGAAGTGGGCTACACCTTC.

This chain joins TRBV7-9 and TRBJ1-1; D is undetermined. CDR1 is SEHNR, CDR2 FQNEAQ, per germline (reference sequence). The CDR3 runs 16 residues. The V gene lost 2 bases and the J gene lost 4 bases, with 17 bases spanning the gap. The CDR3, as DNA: TGTGCCAGCAGCTTATCCTCTGTATTTCGGTTCACTGAAGCTTTCTTT. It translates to CASSLSSVFRFTEAFF.

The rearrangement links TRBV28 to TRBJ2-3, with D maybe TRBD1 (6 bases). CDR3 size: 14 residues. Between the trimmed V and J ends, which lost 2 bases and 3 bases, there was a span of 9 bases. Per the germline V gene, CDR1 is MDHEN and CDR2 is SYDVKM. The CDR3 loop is CASSLAQGTDTQYF. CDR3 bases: TGTGCCAGCAGTTTAGCGCAGGGGACAGATACGCAGTATTTT.

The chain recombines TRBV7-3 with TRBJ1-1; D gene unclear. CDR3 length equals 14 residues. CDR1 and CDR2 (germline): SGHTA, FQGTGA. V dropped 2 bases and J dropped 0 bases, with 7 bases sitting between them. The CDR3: CASSLGQLNTEAFF. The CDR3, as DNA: TGTGCCAGCAGCTTAGGGCAGCTGAACACTGAAGCTTTCTTT.

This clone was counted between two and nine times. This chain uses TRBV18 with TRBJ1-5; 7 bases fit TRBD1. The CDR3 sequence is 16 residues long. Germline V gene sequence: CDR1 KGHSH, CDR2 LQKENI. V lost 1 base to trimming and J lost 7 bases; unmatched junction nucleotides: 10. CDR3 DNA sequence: TGTGCCAGCTCACCACGACAGGGAAATGGGAACCAGCCCCAGCATTTT. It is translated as CASSPRQGNGNQPQHF.

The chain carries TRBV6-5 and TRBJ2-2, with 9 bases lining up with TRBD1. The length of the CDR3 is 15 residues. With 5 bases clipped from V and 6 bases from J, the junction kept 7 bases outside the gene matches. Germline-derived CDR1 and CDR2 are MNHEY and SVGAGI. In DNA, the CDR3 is TGTGCCAGCAGTACAGGGGGCATACGACCCGGGGAGCTGTTTTTT. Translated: CASSTGGIRPGELFF.

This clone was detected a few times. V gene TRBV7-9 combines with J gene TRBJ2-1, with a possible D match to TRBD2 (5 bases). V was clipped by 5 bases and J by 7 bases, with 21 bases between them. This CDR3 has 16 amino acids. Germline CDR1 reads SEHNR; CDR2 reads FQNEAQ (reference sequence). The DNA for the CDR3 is TGTGCCAGCAGCCCCATCGACTACCCCGGTTTAAATGAGCAGTTCTTC. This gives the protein CASSPIDYPGLNEQFF.

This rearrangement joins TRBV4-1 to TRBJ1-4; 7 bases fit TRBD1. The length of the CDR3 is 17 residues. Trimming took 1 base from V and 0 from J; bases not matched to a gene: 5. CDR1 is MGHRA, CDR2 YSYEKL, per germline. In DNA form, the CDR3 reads TGCGCCAGCAGCCAAGGCCGTCAGGGGGCAACTAATGAAAAACTGTTTTTT. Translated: CASSQGRQGATNEKLFF.

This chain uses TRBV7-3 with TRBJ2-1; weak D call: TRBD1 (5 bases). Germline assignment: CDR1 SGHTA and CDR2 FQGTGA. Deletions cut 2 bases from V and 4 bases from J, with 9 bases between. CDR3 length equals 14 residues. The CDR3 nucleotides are TGTGCCAGCAGCTTAGGGGCCCAGTACAATGAGCAGTTCTTC. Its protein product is CASSLGAQYNEQFF.

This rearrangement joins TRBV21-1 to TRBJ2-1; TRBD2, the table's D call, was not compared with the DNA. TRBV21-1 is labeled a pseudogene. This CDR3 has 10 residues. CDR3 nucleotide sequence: TGTGCCAGCAGCCTCAATGAGCAGTTCTTC. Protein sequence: CASSLNEQFF.

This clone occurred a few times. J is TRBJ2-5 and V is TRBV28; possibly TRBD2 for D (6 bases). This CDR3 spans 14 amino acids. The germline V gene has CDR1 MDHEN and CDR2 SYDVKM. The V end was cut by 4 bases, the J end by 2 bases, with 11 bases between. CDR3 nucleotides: TGTGCCAGCAGTTCCCCCCGGGGGCAAGAGACCCAGTACTTC. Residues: CASSSPRGQETQYF. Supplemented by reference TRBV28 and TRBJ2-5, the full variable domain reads DVKVTQSSRYLVKRTGEKVFLECVQDMDHENMFWYRQDPGLGLRLIYFSYDVKMKEKGDIPEGYSVSREKKERFSLILESASTNQTSMYLCASSSPRGQETQYFGPGTRLLVL.

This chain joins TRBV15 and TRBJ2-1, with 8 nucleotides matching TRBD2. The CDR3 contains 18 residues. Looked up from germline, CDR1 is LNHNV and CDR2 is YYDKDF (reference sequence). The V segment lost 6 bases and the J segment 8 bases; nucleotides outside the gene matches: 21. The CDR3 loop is CATRTGQGRLALRDEQFF. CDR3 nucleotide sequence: TGTGCCACCAGGACGGGGCAGGGGAGACTAGCGCTTCGGGATGAGCAGTTCTTC.

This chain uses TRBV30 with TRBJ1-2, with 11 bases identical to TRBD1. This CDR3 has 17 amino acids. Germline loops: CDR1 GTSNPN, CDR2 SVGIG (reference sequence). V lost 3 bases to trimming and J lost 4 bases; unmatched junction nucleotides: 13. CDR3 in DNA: TGTGCCTGGAGCCCCACTGGACAGGGGGCTTTCGGCTATGGCTACACCTTC. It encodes CAWSPTGQGAFGYGYTF.

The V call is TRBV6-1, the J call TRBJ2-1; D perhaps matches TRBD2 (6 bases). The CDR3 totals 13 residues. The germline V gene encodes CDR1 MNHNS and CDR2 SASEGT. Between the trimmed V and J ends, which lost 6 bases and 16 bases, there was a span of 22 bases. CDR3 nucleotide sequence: TGTGCCAGCAGCTTGGGCGGGGCCCCCCCCATCTTCTTC. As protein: CASSLGGAPPIFF.

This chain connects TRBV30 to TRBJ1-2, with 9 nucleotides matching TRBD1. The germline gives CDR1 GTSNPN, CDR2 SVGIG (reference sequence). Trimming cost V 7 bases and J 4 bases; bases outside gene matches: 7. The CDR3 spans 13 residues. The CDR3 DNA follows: TGTGCCTTCGGACAGGGGCAGCGCTATGGCTACACCTTC. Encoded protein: CAFGQGQRYGYTF.

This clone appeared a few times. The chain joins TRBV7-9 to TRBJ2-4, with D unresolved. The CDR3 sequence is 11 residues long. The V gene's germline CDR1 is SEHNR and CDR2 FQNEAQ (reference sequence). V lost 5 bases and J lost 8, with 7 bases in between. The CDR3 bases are TGTGCCAGCAGCCCCCGGGACATTCAGTACTTC. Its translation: CASSPRDIQYF.

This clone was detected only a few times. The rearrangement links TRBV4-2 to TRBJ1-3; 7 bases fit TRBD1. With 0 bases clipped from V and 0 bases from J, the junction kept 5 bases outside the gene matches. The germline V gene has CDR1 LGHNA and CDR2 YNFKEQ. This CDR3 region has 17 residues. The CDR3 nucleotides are TGTGCCAGCAGCCAAGACGGGACAGTGATCTCTGGAAACACCATATATTTT. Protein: CASSQDGTVISGNTIYF.

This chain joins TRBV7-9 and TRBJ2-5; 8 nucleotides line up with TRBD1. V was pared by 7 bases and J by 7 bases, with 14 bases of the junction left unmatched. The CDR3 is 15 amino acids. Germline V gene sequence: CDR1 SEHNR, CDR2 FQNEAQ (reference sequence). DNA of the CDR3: TGTGCCAGCACCCCAGACAGGGGAGCCGCGGGGACCCAGTACTTC. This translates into CASTPDRGAAGTQYF.

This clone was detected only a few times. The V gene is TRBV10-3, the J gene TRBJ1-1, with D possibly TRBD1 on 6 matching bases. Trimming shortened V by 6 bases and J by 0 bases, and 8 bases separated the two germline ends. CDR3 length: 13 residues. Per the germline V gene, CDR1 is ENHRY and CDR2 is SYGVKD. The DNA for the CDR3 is TGTGCCATCAGGGGACATATGAACACTGAAGCTTTCTTT. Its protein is CAIRGHMNTEAFF.

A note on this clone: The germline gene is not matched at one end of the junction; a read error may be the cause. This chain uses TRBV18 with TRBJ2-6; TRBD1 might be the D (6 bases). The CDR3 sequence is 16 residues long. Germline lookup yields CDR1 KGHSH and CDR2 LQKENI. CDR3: CASSPASRDISGARAF. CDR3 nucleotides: TGTGCCAGCTCACCAGCGTCCCGGGACATTTCTGGGGCACGGGCTTTC. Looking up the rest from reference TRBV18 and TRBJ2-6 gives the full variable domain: NAGVMQNPRHLVRRRGQEARLRCSPMKGHSHVYWYRQLPEEGLKFMVYLQKENIIDESGMPKERFSAEFPKEGPSILRIQQVVRGDSAAYFCASSPASRDISGARAFGAGSRLTVL.